The 21 T cell receptor beta chains reported below all come from one sample, sequenced in a study of cytomegalovirus exposure and HLA in healthy donors. It was with 60 Vbeta and 13 Jbeta primers that the PCR ran. TCRdb's copy holds only in-frame clones and misses some; the assay was immunoSEQ multiplex PCR. The table records about 150,000 clones, 79% of them present only once. Sequenced: PBMCs. The source is a man over 45 in good health and CMV-seropositive.

The chain links TRBV18 to TRBJ2-7; D gene uncertain. The CDR3 length is 16 residues. Germline assignment: CDR1 KGHSH and CDR2 LQKENI. V gave up 1 base and J gave up 2 bases, with 15 bases separating them. The DNA of the CDR3 is TGTGCCAGCTCACCACTGATGGGCTCACTGACCTACGAGCAGTACTTC. Its protein product is CASSPLMGSLTYEQYF.

The J gene is TRBJ2-5, the V gene TRBV5-1; 8 bases agree with TRBD1. The germline V gene encodes CDR1 SGHRS and CDR2 YFSETQ. V dropped 0 bases and J dropped 8; count of bases not matched to a gene: 6. This CDR3 region has 14 residues. CDR3 residues: CASSLGQGLETQYF. The CDR3 region has the DNA TGCGCCAGCAGCTTGGGACAGGGGCTGGAAACCCAGTACTTC.

V is TRBV18 and J is TRBJ2-5; perhaps TRBD1 as D (5 bases). The CDR3 runs 14 residues. The V gene's germline CDR1 is KGHSH and CDR2 LQKENI. The V end was cut by 2 bases, the J end by 3 bases, with 10 bases between. CDR3 DNA sequence: TGTGCCAGCTCACCAGTCCAGGGCGAAGAGACCCAGTACTTC. Amino acids: CASSPVQGEETQYF.

J is TRBJ2-7 and V is TRBV5-6; D is unclear. The germline V gene encodes CDR1 SGHDT and CDR2 YYEEEE. The CDR3 spans 11 residues. V lost 4 bases and J 3 bases, leaving 5 bases between the germline ends. The CDR3 nucleotides read TGTGCCAGCAGCACAATCTACGAGCAGTACTTC. This sequence encodes CASSTIYEQYF.

This chain connects TRBV5-1 to TRBJ2-1, with 11 bases fitting TRBD2. The J segment lost 4 bases and the V segment lost 5 bases, leaving 8 bases of the junction unmatched. In germline, CDR1 is SGHRS, CDR2 YFSETQ. The CDR3 totals 16 residues. The CDR3 DNA sequence: TGCGCCAGCAGGACCGGGACTAGCGGTTATTACAATGAGCAGTTCTTC. It encodes CASRTGTSGYYNEQFF. Variable domain in full (rest from reference TRBV5-1 and TRBJ2-1): KAGVTQTPRYLIKTRGQQVTLSCSPISGHRSVSWYQQTPGQGLQFLFEYFSETQRNKGNFPGRFSGRQFSNSRSEMNVSTLELGDSALYLCASRTGTSGYYNEQFFGPGTRLTVL.

The V call is TRBV18, the J call TRBJ1-3; D is perhaps TRBD1 (5 bases). CDR1 and CDR2 from the germline V gene are KGHSH and LQKENI. Trimming cost V 2 bases and J 0 bases, with 8 bases left between them. The CDR3 extends over 15 amino acids. DNA for the CDR3: TGTGCCAGCTCACCAAGCCAGGGCTCTGGAAACACCATATATTTT. It translates to CASSPSQGSGNTIYF.

This clone was picked up one time. The gene calls are TRBV5-5 and TRBJ2-7; 11 positions agree with TRBD2. J lost 0 bases, V lost 4 bases, and 3 bases had no gene match. Germline-derived CDR1 and CDR2 are SGHKS and YYEKEE (reference sequence). CDR3 size: 15 residues. CDR3 nucleotides: TGTGCCAGCAGCGCGGGACTAGCGGACTCCTACGAGCAGTACTTC. Translated: CASSAGLADSYEQYF. Together with reference TRBV5-5 and TRBJ2-7, the CDR3 gives the full variable domain: DAGVTQSPTHLIKTRGQQVTLRCSPISGHKSVSWYQQVLGQGPQFIFQYYEKEERGRGNFPDRFSARQFPNYSSELNVNALLLGDSALYLCASSAGLADSYEQYFGPGTRLTVT.

This chain joins TRBV15 and TRBJ1-3; unclear D gene. Per germline, CDR1 LNHNV and CDR2 YYDKDF (reference sequence). The V end was cut by 2 bases, the J end by 1 base, with 9 bases between. The CDR3 runs to 15 residues. The CDR3 loop is CATSRTEESGNTIYF. In DNA, the CDR3 is TGTGCCACCAGCAGAACAGAAGAGTCTGGAAACACCATATATTTT.

The V gene is TRBV4-2, the J gene TRBJ1-1, with D perhaps TRBD1 (6 bases). Germline V gene data show CDR1 as LGHNA and CDR2 as YNFKEQ. Trimming cost V 4 bases and J 1 base, with 10 bases left between them. The CDR3 is 14 residues long. CDR3 protein: CASSPQGENTEAFF. Here the CDR3 DNA reads TGTGCCAGCAGCCCACAGGGTGAGAACACTGAAGCTTTCTTT.

This clone was seen only a few times. V is TRBV11-2 and J is TRBJ2-2, with D perhaps matching TRBD2 (6 bases). V lost 5 bases, J lost 4 bases, and 14 bases lay in between. The CDR3 is 15 residues long. CDR1 is SGHAT, CDR2 FQNNGV, per germline. The CDR3 region is CASSPGTPFTGELFF. CDR3 DNA sequence: TGTGCCAGCAGCCCCGGGACTCCCTTCACCGGGGAGCTGTTTTTT.

This chain uses TRBV30 with TRBJ1-5, with 11 nucleotides matching TRBD1. The CDR3 extends over 14 amino acids. Per the germline V gene, CDR1 is GTSNPN and CDR2 is SVGIG (reference sequence). The V and J ends lost 3 bases and 7 bases, in that order; junction bases with no gene match: 5. The CDR3 DNA reads TGTGCCTGGAGCCTTGGGACAGGGGGACAGCCCCAGCATTTT. Protein product: CAWSLGTGGQPQHF.

The rearrangement links TRBV29-1 to TRBJ1-1; D not certain. Germline CDR1 reads SQVTM; CDR2 reads ANQGSEA. There are 14 residues in the CDR3. Trimming took 1 base from V and 4 from J, leaving 13 bases between them. The CDR3, as DNA: TGCAGCGTTGAAGGGTCATCCGGAGCCACTGAAGCTTTCTTT. Its protein product is CSVEGSSGATEAFF.

V is TRBV27 and J is TRBJ1-1; 7 nucleotides line up with TRBD1. Germline V gene sequence: CDR1 MNHEY, CDR2 SMNVEV (reference sequence). Trimming at V came to 5 bases and at J to 6 bases, leaving 3 bases not matched to a gene. CDR3 length: 12 residues. DNA for the CDR3: TGTGCCAGCAGTAAACAGGGGTCTGAAGCTTTCTTT. Translation: CASSKQGSEAFF.

The chain recombines TRBV28 with TRBJ1-2; weak D call: TRBD1 (6 bases). Trimming pared 8 bases from V and 4 bases from J, leaving 11 bases between. Germline V gene sequence: CDR1 MDHEN, CDR2 SYDVKM. CDR3 length: 12 residues. This CDR3 reads CASHGQSYGYTF. The DNA for the CDR3 is TGTGCCAGCCATGGACAGTCCTATGGCTACACCTTC.

This chain uses TRBV19 with TRBJ2-3; TRBD2 matches 8 bases. Per germline, CDR1 LNHDA and CDR2 SQIVND (reference sequence). The CDR3 sequence is 16 residues long. V trimming: 1 base; J trimming: 1 base; junction bases outside the gene matches: 4. In DNA form, the CDR3 reads TGTGCCAGTAGTATAGGTTCCGGGAGGGGCACAGATACGCAGTATTTT. Translated, it gives CASSIGSGRGTDTQYF.

The chain is built from TRBV2 and TRBJ2-5; 10 nucleotides match TRBD2. The V segment lost 6 bases and the J segment 7 bases; nucleotides outside the gene matches: 5. Germline CDR1 and CDR2: SNHLY and FYNNEI. This CDR3 is built from 13 residues. CDR3 in DNA: TGTGCCAGCAGAGGGACTAGCGTTGGGACCCAGTACTTC. It is translated as CASRGTSVGTQYF.

The CDR3 bases are TGTGCCAGCAGCACCGCAGGGTCGGATGAGCAGTTCTTC. It encodes CASSTAGSDEQFF. V usage is TRBV11-3 and J usage is TRBJ2-1, with a weak D call TRBD1 (5 bases). Trimming shortened V by 5 bases and J by 8 bases, and 13 bases separated the two germline ends. The CDR3 extends over 13 amino acids. Germline CDR1 SGHNT, CDR2 YENEEA.

The chain is built from TRBV19 and TRBJ2-2; perhaps TRBD2 as D (7 bases). Germline V lookup: CDR1 LNHDA, CDR2 SQIVND (reference sequence). CDR3 length equals 15 residues. V was shortened by 6 bases and J by 7 bases, with 18 bases between the two germline ends. The CDR3 nucleotides are TGTGCCAGTAGCCGTGGAGGGAGGGGGATCGGGGAGCTGTTTTTT. This gives the protein CASSRGGRGIGELFF.

This rearrangement joins TRBV9 to TRBJ2-1; the match to TRBD2 covers 9 bases. This CDR3 spans 21 amino acids. V was pared by 3 bases and J by 0 bases, with 19 bases of the junction left unmatched. CDR1 is SGDLS and CDR2 is YYNGEE in the germline V gene. In DNA, the CDR3 is TGTGCCAGCAGCGCAAAGAGACTAGCGGCCATATCAATTAGCTCCTACAATGAGCAGTTCTTC. Translation: CASSAKRLAAISISSYNEQFF.

The V gene is TRBV28, the J gene TRBJ1-2; 7 bases fit TRBD1. CDR3 length: 14 residues. With V trimmed by 4 bases and J by 8 bases, 10 bases remained unmatched. The germline V gene encodes CDR1 MDHEN and CDR2 SYDVKM. In nucleotides, the CDR3 is TGTGCCAGCAGTTCCACGGGACAGAACCTCGGCTACACCTTC. As protein: CASSSTGQNLGYTF.

J is TRBJ2-2 and V is TRBV2; 11 positions agree with TRBD2. Germline V gene sequence: CDR1 SNHLY, CDR2 FYNNEI. CDR3 length: 15 residues. The trim removed 7 bases at V and 4 bases at J, leaving 5 bases unmatched. CDR3 coding DNA: TGTGCCAGCATCGGGACTAGCGGCCTCACCGGGGAGCTGTTTTTT. Amino acids: CASIGTSGLTGELFF.